The 18 T cell receptor beta chains below were found in one sample sequenced in a study of OX40 agonist ivuxolimab in advanced cancers. This table comes from immunoSEQ multiplex PCR, and its TCRdb copy is limited to in-frame clones, with some not included. The table lists around 34,000 clones, 70% to 85% of them singletons. The sample consisted of CD4+ or CD8+ T cells sorted from blood, taken in a trial of the OX40 agonist ivuxolimab. The receptors originated from an adult with an advanced solid tumor such as melanoma, head and neck, liver or kidney cancer.

This clone has more than one count but fewer than ten. The chain recombines TRBV6-6 with TRBJ1-4, with D unresolved. This CDR3 spans 14 amino acids. V lost 4 bases, J lost 2 bases, and 8 bases lay in between. The germline V gene has CDR1 MNHNY and CDR2 SVGAGI (reference sequence). The DNA of the CDR3 is TGTGCCAGCAGTTTTTTGGGGACTAATGAAAAACTGTTTTTT. It codes for CASSFLGTNEKLFF.

The CDR3 bases are TGTGCCAGCAGTTTAGTGGGACAATCCCTCCAAGAGACCCAGTACTTC. It specifies CASSLVGQSLQETQYF. The V and J genes are TRBV27 and TRBJ2-5, with a tentative D call TRBD1 (6 bases). The CDR3 runs 16 residues. Looked up from germline, CDR1 is MNHEY and CDR2 is SMNVEV (reference sequence). The V end lost 2 bases, the J end lost 1 base, and 14 bases lay between the germline ends.

V gene TRBV7-9 combines with J gene TRBJ2-2; tentative D call: TRBD1 (6 bases). CDR1 is SEHNR, CDR2 FQNEAQ, per germline (reference sequence). The CDR3 totals 16 residues. Trimming removed 6 bases from V and 1 base from J, with 15 bases in between. In DNA form, the CDR3 reads TGTGCCAGCAGGCAAACCGGGACAAGGAACACCGGGGAGCTGTTTTTT. The encoded protein is CASRQTGTRNTGELFF. The full variable domain, its missing parts supplied by reference TRBV7-9 and TRBJ2-2, is DTGVSQNPRHKITKRGQNVTFRCDPISEHNRLYWYRQTLGQGPEFLTYFQNEAQLEKSRLLSDRFSAERPKGSFSTLEIQRTEQGDSAMYLCASRQTGTRNTGELFFGEGSRLTVL.

This clone was seen more than once but under ten times. CDR3 sequence (DNA): TGTGCCAGCAGTGAGGCTAGCGGTTCTAGCACAGATACGCAGTATTTT. Protein sequence: CASSEASGSSTDTQYF. The genes are TRBV6-1 and TRBJ2-3, with 7 bases aligning to TRBD2. J was trimmed by 0 bases and V by 3 bases; bases with no gene match: 6. This CDR3 has 16 amino acids. Germline V CDR1 and CDR2: MNHNS, SASEGT.

The chain is built from TRBV13 and TRBJ1-5; 10 positions agree with TRBD1. This CDR3 is 14 amino acids long. Germline lookup yields CDR1 PRHDT and CDR2 FYEKMQ (reference sequence). Trimming took 6 bases from V and 7 from J; bases not matched to a gene: 6. The CDR3 DNA reads as TGTGCCAGCAGTCGACAGGGGGCTAGCCAGCCCCAGCATTTT. Translation gives CASSRQGASQPQHF.

This chain joins TRBV28 and TRBJ1-1; 8 positions match TRBD1. The CDR3 is 17 residues long. CDR1 is MDHEN, CDR2 SYDVKM, per germline. The J segment lost 0 bases and the V segment lost 1 base, leaving 7 bases of the junction unmatched. The CDR3: CASSLLTGVAMNTEAFF. The CDR3 DNA sequence: TGTGCCAGCAGTTTATTGACAGGGGTGGCCATGAACACTGAAGCTTTCTTT.

The chain joins TRBV5-4 to TRBJ2-7; 7 nucleotides agree with TRBD1. The CDR3 length is 12 residues. CDR1 is SGHNT, CDR2 YYREEE, per germline (reference sequence). Trimming at V came to 3 bases and at J to 6 bases, leaving 3 bases not matched to a gene. The CDR3 nucleotides read TGTGCCAGCAGCTCCACAGGGGTCGAGCAGTACTTC. Protein sequence: CASSSTGVEQYF.

The V and J genes are TRBV11-3 and TRBJ2-1; no reliable D call. This CDR3 region has 13 residues. V dropped 4 bases and J dropped 6 bases, with 10 bases sitting between them. Germline values: CDR1 SGHNT, CDR2 YENEEA. CDR3 residues: CASSSGGPNEQFF. In nucleotides, the CDR3 is TGTGCCAGCAGCTCGGGCGGACCCAATGAGCAGTTCTTC. Full variable domain (outside the CDR3, taken from reference TRBV11-3 and TRBJ2-1): EAGVVQSPRYKIIEKKQPVAFWCNPISGHNTLYWYLQNLGQGPELLIRYENEEAVDDSQLPKDRFSAERLKGVDSTLKIQPAELGDSAVYLCASSSGGPNEQFFGPGTRLTVL.

This rearrangement joins TRBV13 to TRBJ2-1, with 11 bases matching TRBD2. Losses at the gene ends were 0 bases for V and 8 bases for J; bases not matched to a gene: 3. Germline V CDR1 and CDR2: PRHDT, FYEKMQ (reference sequence). The CDR3 runs to 15 residues. CDR3 nucleotides: TGTGCCAGCAGCTTAGGACTAGCGGGGGCCTATGAGCAGTTCTTC. Its protein is CASSLGLAGAYEQFF.

The CDR3 DNA reads as TGTGCCAGCCCCTGGAGGGAGAACACCGGGGAGCTGTTTTTT. Its translation: CASPWRENTGELFF. The chain joins TRBV7-2 to TRBJ2-2; D perhaps matches TRBD2 (6 bases). Trimming pared 8 bases from V and 1 base from J, leaving 11 bases between. The CDR3 contains 14 residues. Germline loops: CDR1 SGHTA, CDR2 FQGNSA.

The chain carries TRBV11-2 and TRBJ2-7; 10 bases agree with TRBD1. CDR3 length equals 15 residues. The germline CDR1 and CDR2 sequences are SGHAT and FQNNGV. Losses at the gene ends were 3 bases for V and 0 bases for J; bases not matched to a gene: 2. The CDR3 DNA is TGTGCCAGCAGCTTCGGGACAGGGGTCTCCTACGAGCAGTACTTC. Protein product: CASSFGTGVSYEQYF.

This sequence joins TRBV15 and TRBJ1-2; D is ambiguous. Germline V gene sequence: CDR1 LNHNV, CDR2 YYDKDF (reference sequence). V was pared by 0 bases and J by 5 bases, with 7 bases between. This CDR3 contains 13 residues. The CDR3 DNA is TGTGCCACCAGCAGAGAAACGGCGTATGGCTACACCTTC. It specifies CATSRETAYGYTF.

This chain connects TRBV4-1 to TRBJ2-2, with D unresolved. This CDR3 is built from 13 residues. Germline assignment: CDR1 MGHRA and CDR2 YSYEKL. V shed 1 base and J shed 5 bases, with 5 bases lying between them. CDR3 sequence (DNA): TGCGCCAGCAGCCAAGTACAGACCGGGGAGCTGTTTTTT. Its protein is CASSQVQTGELFF.

This clone came up once. The CDR3 nucleotides read TGTGCCAGCAGAGGACTAGCGGCACCGAACACCGGGGAGCTGTTTTTT. This encodes CASRGLAAPNTGELFF. The V call is TRBV27, the J call TRBJ2-2; 10 nucleotides agree with TRBD2. Per the germline V gene, CDR1 is MNHEY and CDR2 is SMNVEV (reference sequence). V lost 6 bases and J lost 0; bases outside the gene matches: 4. The CDR3 is made up of 16 amino acids.

J is TRBJ2-1 and V is TRBV7-9; either TRBD1 or TRBD2 may fit D (5 bases each). Germline assignment: CDR1 SEHNR and CDR2 FQNEAQ (reference sequence). CDR3 length: 11 residues. The V end lost 5 bases, the J end lost 9 bases, and 8 bases lay between the germline ends. The CDR3 DNA is TGTGCCAGCAGCCGGGGCGGTGAGCAGTTCTTC. This encodes CASSRGGEQFF. Full variable domain (missing parts from reference TRBV7-9 and TRBJ2-1): DTGVSQNPRHKITKRGQNVTFRCDPISEHNRLYWYRQTLGQGPEFLTYFQNEAQLEKSRLLSDRFSAERPKGSFSTLEIQRTEQGDSAMYLCASSRGGEQFFGPGTRLTVL.

V usage is TRBV14 and J usage is TRBJ1-2; no reliable D call. This CDR3 is 14 amino acids long. Trimming shortened V by 2 bases and J by 9 bases, and 16 bases separated the two germline ends. Germline assignment: CDR1 SGHDN and CDR2 FVKESK. The CDR3 DNA follows: TGTGCCAGCAGCCAAATCGCCGCGACGGGGAGCTACACCTTC. Residues: CASSQIAATGSYTF.

The chain recombines TRBV7-9 with TRBJ2-1, with 9 positions matching TRBD2. The CDR3 length is 16 residues. After removal of 1 base from V and 3 bases from J, the junction contained 4 bases not matched to a gene. Germline lookup yields CDR1 SEHNR and CDR2 FQNEAQ (reference sequence). The CDR3 loop is CASSLGTSVHYNEQFF. The DNA for the CDR3 is TGTGCCAGCAGCTTAGGGACTAGCGTACACTACAATGAGCAGTTCTTC.

V usage is TRBV9 and J usage is TRBJ2-4, with D tentatively TRBD1 (5 bases). The V gene lost 0 bases and the J gene lost 1 base, with 5 bases spanning the gap. Germline V gene lookup returns CDR1 SGDLS and CDR2 YYNGEE. CDR3 length: 14 amino acids. CDR3 sequence reads: CASSVGGAKNIQYF. The CDR3 DNA follows: TGTGCCAGCAGCGTAGGGGGCGCCAAAAACATTCAGTACTTC.